This T cell receptor (beta chain) was profiled in a study of CXCR3-negative and CXCR3-positive naive CD8 T cells (dated by TCRdb to the late 2010s). About the investigation overall: In total, some 140 million TRB reads were obtained, corresponding to roughly 1.5 +/- 0.3 million reads per library. For the TRBV-TRBJ cluster analysis, the naive subsets came from about 5 donors, while the memory cells came from 3 donors. Data from about ten donors, pooled across two independent experiments, went into the diversity and physicochemical repertoire analyses.

From a lookup of the germline V gene (reference sequence), CDR1 and CDR2 are DFQATT and SNEGSKA. The CDR3 starts with the cysteine, ends with the phenylalanine, and has 14 residues. No DNA accompanies this entry. Beyond this particular receptor, the publication reports: Naive CXCR3-negative and CXCR3-positive cells from the same donor showed similar TRBV-TRBJ usage, whereas memory cells showed distinct patterns. TRB CDR3s from CXCR3-positive naive cells showed higher hydrophobicity (lower Kidera factor 4), lower energy, and higher strength and volume indices than CXCR3-negative naive cells. Both naive subsets had comparably high repertoire diversity, while memory CD8+ T cells had much lower repertoire diversity. CXCR3 expression partially decreased after cryopreservation, so most assays used freshly isolated PBMCs. Surface CD5, linked to self-reactivity in mice, was comparable between naive subsets; TCR interaction strength was therefore also inferred from TRB CDR3 physicochemical properties.

Turning to this clonotype: Its target antigen remains unknown.

The listed sequencing device is NextSeq 550. The Human TCR Profiling Kit (MiLaboratory) was used to make UMI-labeled 5' RACE TRB cDNA libraries. cDNA synthesis used the entire amount of extracted RNA, and PCR amplification then used the entire amount of cDNA produced. The libraries were made side by side, with each library going through the same number of PCR cycles. Per the original workflow: MIGEC and MiXCR extracted about 50,000 +/- 10,000 unique UMI-labeled TRB cDNA molecules per library, requiring at least two reads per UMI. Each library averaged 40,000 +/- 10,000 functional in-frame TRB CDR3 nucleotide clonotypes without stop codons. Diversity metrics, including normalized Shannon-Wiener and Chao1, were computed in VDJtools after downsampling to 5000 UMI-labeled TRB molecules per sample. VDJtools was used to calculate clonotype-size-weighted physicochemical properties of the central five CDR3 residues, namely interaction energy, strength, volume and Kidera factor 4. TCRdb reanalyzed the reads, keeping one entry per CDR3 protein sequence and omitting DNA. V and J calls and clone size were set by TCRdb, not the authors. This sample's table contains tens of thousands of distinct CDR3 sequences. The biggest ten clones account for around 0.51% of the sample.

For each CD8+ T cell subset, flow sorting was done in triplicate, and 300,000 to 350,000 cells per subset went directly into RLT lysis buffer. To keep memory contaminants out, a stringent definition of naive CD8+ T cells was applied: CD45RO-CCR7+CD27+CD95-. Using standard density gradient centrifugation, peripheral blood mononuclear cells were isolated from buffy coats. Naive CXCR3-negative and CXCR3-positive CD8+ T cells were flow-sorted using a FACSAria III. An RNeasy Mini Kit was used to extract total RNA from the sorted cells. The sequence is built from TRBV20-1 and TRBJ2-1; the D call from TCRdb, TRBD2, cannot be confirmed without DNA. This TCR was recovered from a human donor in good health. Some clones in this sample may be carry-over from other donors' samples. The sample was naive CXCR3+ CD8+ T cells from blood. This specimen's cell subset or site label, per the study, means: CD45RO-CCR7+CD27+CD95- naive CD8+ T cells expressing CXCR3 (TNR3+). The CDR3 region: CSAVSGEPYNEQFF.